This T cell receptor (beta chain) is from a study of cytomegalovirus exposure and HLA in healthy donors. Study outcomes and limitations: A cluster of highly shared sequence variants was likely a sequencing artifact. Several top significant clusters appeared, in a later analysis, to be linked to common viral pathogens.

As concerns this clone: Its antigen is unidentified.

A multiplex PCR was run with 60 Vbeta primers and 13 Jbeta primers. Sequenced by immunoSEQ multiplex PCR; TCRdb stores in-frame clones only, minus some. The sample lists approximately 180,000 clones, about 88% seen once, with roughly 1.8% in the top ten. Donors in the study were healthy people who gave bone marrow. Germline V lookup: CDR1 LGHNA, CDR2 YNFKEQ. V lost 1 base and J lost 5; bases outside the gene matches: 10. CDR3 length: 17 amino acids. This clonotype originated in a woman aged 18-35 years in good health and CMV-seronegative. The sequencing sample was made of PBMCs. The V call is TRBV4-2, the J call TRBJ2-3; 9 bases align to TRBD2. The CDR3 DNA is TGTGCCAGCAGCCAAGGAGGATGGCGGGGGGGCGAAGATACGCAGTATTTT. It encodes CASSQGGWRGGEDTQYF.